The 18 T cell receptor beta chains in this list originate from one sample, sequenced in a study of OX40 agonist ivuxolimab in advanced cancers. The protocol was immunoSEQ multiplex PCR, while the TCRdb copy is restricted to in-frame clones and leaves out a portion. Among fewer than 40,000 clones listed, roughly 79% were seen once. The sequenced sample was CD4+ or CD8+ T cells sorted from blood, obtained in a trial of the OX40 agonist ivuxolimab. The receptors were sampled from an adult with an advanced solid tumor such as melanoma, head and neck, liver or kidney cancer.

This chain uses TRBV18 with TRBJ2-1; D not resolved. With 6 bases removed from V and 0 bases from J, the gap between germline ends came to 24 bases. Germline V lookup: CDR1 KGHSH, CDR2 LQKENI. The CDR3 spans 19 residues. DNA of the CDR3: TGTGCCAGCTCGACACGGGCAGGCGACCCGAAGAGCTCCTACAATGAGCAGTTCTTC. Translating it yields CASSTRAGDPKSSYNEQFF.

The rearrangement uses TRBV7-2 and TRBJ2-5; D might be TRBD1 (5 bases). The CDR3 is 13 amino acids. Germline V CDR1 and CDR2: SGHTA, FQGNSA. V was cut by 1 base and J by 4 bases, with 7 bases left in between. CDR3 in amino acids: CASSLGQLETQYF. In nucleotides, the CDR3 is TGTGCCAGCAGCTTAGGACAGCTAGAGACCCAGTACTTC.

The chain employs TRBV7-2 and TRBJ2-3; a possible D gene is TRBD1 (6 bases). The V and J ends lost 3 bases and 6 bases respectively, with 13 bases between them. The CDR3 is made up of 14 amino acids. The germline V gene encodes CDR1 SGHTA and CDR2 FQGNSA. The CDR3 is CASSFQGYHDTQYF. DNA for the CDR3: TGTGCCAGCAGCTTCCAGGGGTACCACGATACGCAGTATTTT.

The CDR3: CASSLSSGGVYGYTF. The CDR3 DNA follows: TGCGCCAGCAGCTTGAGCTCAGGGGGCGTCTATGGCTACACCTTC. The chain has TRBV5-1 and TRBJ1-2; 8 bases are a match to TRBD1. Trimming took 1 base from V and 4 from J; bases not matched to a gene: 6. CDR1 is SGHRS and CDR2 is YFSETQ in the germline V gene. This CDR3 comprises 15 residues.

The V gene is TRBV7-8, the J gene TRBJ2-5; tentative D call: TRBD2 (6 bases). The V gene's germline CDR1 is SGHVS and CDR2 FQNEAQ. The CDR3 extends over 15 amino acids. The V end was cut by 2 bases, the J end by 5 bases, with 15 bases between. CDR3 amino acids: CASSLLDGSKETQYF. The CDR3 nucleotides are TGTGCCAGCAGCTTACTTGACGGGAGCAAGGAGACCCAGTACTTC.

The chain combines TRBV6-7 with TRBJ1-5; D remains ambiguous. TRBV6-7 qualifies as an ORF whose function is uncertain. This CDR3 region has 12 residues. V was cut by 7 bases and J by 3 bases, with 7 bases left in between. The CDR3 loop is CASIELNQPQHF. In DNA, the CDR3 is TGTGCCAGCATCGAACTCAATCAGCCCCAGCATTTT.

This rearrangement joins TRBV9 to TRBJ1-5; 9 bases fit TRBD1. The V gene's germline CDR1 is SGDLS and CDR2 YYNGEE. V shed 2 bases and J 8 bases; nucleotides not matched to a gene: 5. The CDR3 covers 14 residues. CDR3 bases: TGTGCCAGCAGCGTCACAGGGGGCAGGGAGCCCCAGCATTTT. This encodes CASSVTGGREPQHF.

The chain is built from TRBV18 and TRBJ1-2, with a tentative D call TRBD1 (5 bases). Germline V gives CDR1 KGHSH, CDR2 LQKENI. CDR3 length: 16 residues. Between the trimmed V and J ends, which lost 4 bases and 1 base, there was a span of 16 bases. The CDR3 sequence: CASSLSRDAVNYGYTF. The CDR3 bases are TGTGCCAGCTCACTAAGCCGGGACGCGGTTAACTATGGCTACACCTTC.

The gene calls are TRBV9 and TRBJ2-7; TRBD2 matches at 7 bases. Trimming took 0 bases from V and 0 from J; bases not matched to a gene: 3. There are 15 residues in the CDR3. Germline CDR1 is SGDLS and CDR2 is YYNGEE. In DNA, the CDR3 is TGTGCCAGCAGCGTAGGGACTAGTCTCTCCTACGAGCAGTACTTC. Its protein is CASSVGTSLSYEQYF. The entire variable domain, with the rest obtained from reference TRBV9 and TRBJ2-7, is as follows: DSGVTQTPKHLITATGQRVTLRCSPRSGDLSVYWYQQSLDQGLQFLIQYYNGEERAKGNILERFSAQQFPDLHSELNLSSLELGDSALYFCASSVGTSLSYEQYFGPGTRLTVT.

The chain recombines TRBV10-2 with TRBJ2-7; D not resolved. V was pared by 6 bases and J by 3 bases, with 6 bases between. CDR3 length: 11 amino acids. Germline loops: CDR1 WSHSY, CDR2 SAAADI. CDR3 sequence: CASRQGYEQYF. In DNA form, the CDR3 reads TGCGCCAGCAGACAAGGCTACGAGCAGTACTTC.

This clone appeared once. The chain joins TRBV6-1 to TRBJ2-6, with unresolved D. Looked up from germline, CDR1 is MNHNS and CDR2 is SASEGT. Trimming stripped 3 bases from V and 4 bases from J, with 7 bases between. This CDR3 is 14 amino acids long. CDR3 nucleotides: TGTGCCAGCAGTGACGGTGGGGGGGCCAACGTCCTGACTTTC. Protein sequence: CASSDGGGANVLTF.

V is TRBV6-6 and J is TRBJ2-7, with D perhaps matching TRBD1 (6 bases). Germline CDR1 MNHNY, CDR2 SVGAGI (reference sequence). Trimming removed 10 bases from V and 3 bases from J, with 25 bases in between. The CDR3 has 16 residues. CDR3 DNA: TGTGCCACCCAGAAATATACAGGGACCGAATACTACGAGCAGTACTTC. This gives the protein CATQKYTGTEYYEQYF.

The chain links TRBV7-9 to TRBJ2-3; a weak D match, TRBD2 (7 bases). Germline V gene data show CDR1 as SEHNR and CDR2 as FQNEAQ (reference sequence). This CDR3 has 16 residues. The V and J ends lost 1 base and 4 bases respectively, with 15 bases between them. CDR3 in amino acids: CASSLVGGAFADTQYF. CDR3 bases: TGTGCCAGCAGCTTAGTTGGGGGGGCGTTCGCAGATACGCAGTATTTT. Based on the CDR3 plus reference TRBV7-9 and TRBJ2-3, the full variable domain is DTGVSQNPRHKITKRGQNVTFRCDPISEHNRLYWYRQTLGQGPEFLTYFQNEAQLEKSRLLSDRFSAERPKGSFSTLEIQRTEQGDSAMYLCASSLVGGAFADTQYFGPGTRLTVL.

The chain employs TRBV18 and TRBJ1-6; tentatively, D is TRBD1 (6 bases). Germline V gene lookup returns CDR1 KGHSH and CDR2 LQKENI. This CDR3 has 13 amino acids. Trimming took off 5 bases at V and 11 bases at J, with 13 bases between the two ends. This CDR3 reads CASSTRGQAPLHF. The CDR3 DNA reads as TGTGCCAGCTCAACCCGGGGGCAGGCACCCCTCCACTTT. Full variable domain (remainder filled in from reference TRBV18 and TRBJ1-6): NAGVMQNPRHLVRRRGQEARLRCSPMKGHSHVYWYRQLPEEGLKFMVYLQKENIIDESGMPKERFSAEFPKEGPSILRIQQVVRGDSAAYFCASSTRGQAPLHFGNGTRLTVT.

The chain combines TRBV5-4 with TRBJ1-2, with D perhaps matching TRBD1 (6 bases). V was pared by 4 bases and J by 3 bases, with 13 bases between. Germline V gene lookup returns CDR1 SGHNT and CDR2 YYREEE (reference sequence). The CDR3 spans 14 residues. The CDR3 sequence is CASSITGMDYGYTF. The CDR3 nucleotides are TGTGCCAGCAGCATCACAGGGATGGACTATGGCTACACCTTC.

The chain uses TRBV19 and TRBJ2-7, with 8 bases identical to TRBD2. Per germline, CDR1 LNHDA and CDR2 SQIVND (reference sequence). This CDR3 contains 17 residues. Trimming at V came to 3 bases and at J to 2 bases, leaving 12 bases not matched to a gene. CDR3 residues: CASSIGPRGLGTYEQYF. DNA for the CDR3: TGTGCCAGTAGTATTGGCCCTCGGGGACTAGGTACCTACGAGCAGTACTTC.

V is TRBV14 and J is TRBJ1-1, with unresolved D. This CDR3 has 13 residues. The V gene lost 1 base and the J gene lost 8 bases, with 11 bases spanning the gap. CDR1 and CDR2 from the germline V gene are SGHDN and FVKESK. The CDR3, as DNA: TGTGCCAGCAGCCAAGGAGATGGTAGGGAAGCTTTCTTT. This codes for CASSQGDGREAFF. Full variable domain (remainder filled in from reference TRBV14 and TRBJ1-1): EAGVTQFPSHSVIEKGQTVTLRCDPISGHDNLYWYRRVMGKEIKFLLHFVKESKQDESGMPNNRFLAERTGGTYSTLKVQPAELEDSGVYFCASSQGDGREAFFGQGTRLTVV.

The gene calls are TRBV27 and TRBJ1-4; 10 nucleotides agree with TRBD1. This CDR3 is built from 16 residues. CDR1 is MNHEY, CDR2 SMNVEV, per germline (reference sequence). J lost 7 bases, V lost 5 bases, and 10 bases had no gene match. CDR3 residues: CASSRGLDRGIEKLFF. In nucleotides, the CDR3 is TGTGCCAGCAGTCGGGGGTTGGACAGGGGGATTGAAAAACTGTTTTTT.